This TCR beta chain was found in a study of T cells in Graves' hyperthyroidism and ophthalmopathy. Study-level results: Blood held most thyroid clonotypes expanded above 0.001 frequency.

This clonotype was observed a handful of times. No antigen is known for it. Each person with ophthalmopathy scored at least 3 on the Clinical Activity Score, reached NOSPECS grade 4 or higher, and had been ill under 3 months. Together with thyroid ultrasound, orbital computed tomography, serum thyroxine and TRAb, clinical symptoms were used for diagnoses. This CDR3 region has 11 residues. The germline gives CDR1 SQVTM, CDR2 ANQGSEA. Trimming pared 5 bases from V and 4 bases from J, leaving 8 bases between. The CDR3 regions of TCR beta were amplified from RNA transcripts. The study used the HTBI primer set for a first-round RT-PCR of the TCR CDR3. TCRdb itself ran the multiplex PCR reads through MiXCR, one entry per CDR3 protein. Of about 270,000 distinct CDR3 sequences in the sample, around 22% were seen once.

The chain recombines TRBV29-1 with TRBJ1-2; D unclear. The sample consisted of blood. This TCR was sampled from a man aged 30-40 years with Graves' ophthalmopathy. This chain's CDR3 is CSVPLGYGYTF. The CDR3, as DNA: TGCAGCGTTCCCTTAGGCTATGGCTACACCTTC.